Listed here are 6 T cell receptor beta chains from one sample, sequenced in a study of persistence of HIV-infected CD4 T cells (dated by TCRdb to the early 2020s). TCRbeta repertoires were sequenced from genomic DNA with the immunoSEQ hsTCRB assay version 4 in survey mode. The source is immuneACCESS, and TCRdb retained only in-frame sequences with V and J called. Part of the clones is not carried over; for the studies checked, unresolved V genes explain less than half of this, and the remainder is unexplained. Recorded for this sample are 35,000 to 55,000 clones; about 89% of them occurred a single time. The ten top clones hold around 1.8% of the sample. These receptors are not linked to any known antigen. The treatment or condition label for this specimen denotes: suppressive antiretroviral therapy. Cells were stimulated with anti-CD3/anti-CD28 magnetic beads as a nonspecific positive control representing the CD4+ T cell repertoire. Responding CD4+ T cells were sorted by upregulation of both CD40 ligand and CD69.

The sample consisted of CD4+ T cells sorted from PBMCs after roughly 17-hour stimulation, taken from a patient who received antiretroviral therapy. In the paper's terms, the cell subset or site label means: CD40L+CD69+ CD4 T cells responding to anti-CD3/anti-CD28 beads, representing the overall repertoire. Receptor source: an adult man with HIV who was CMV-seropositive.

The CDR3 loop reads CASMTVAKNIQYF. CDR3 bases: TGTGCCAGTATGACAGTAGCCAAAAACATTCAGTACTTC. This rearrangement joins TRBV28 to TRBJ2-4; D may be TRBD1 (5 bases). Trimming took 9 bases from V and 0 from J, leaving 9 bases between them. Germline-derived CDR1 and CDR2 are MDHEN and SYDVKM. There are 13 residues in the CDR3.

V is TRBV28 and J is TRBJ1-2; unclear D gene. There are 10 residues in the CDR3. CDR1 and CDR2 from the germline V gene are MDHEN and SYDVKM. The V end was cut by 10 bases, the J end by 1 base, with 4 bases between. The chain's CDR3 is CATLNYGYTF. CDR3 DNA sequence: TGTGCCACGCTTAACTATGGCTACACCTTC.

This CDR3 is CASSPGDRNTEAFF. The CDR3 nucleotides are TGTGCCAGCAGCCCAGGGGACAGGAACACTGAAGCTTTCTTT. The chain links TRBV9 to TRBJ1-1, with TRBD1 matching 7 bases. From germline, CDR1 is SGDLS and CDR2 YYNGEE. Trimming at V came to 4 bases and at J to 1 base, leaving 4 bases not matched to a gene. The CDR3 consists of 14 residues. Combining the CDR3 with reference TRBV9 and TRBJ1-1 gives the whole variable domain DSGVTQTPKHLITATGQRVTLRCSPRSGDLSVYWYQQSLDQGLQFLIQYYNGEERAKGNILERFSAQQFPDLHSELNLSSLELGDSALYFCASSPGDRNTEAFFGQGTRLTVV.

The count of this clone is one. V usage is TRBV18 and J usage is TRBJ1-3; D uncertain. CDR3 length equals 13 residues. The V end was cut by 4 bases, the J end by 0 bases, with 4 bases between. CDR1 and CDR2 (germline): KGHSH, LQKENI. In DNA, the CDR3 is TGTGCCAGCTCACTAAACTCTGGAAACACCATATATTTT. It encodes CASSLNSGNTIYF.

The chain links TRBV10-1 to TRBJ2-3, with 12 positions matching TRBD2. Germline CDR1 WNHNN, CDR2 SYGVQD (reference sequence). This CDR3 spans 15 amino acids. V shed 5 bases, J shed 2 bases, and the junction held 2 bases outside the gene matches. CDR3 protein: CASSLAGGNTDTQYF. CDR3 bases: TGCGCCAGCAGTCTAGCGGGGGGGAACACAGATACGCAGTATTTT.

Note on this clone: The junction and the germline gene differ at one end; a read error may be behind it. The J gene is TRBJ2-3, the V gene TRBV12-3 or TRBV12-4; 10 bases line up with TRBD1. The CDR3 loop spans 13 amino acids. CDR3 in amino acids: CASRTGGTHTQYF. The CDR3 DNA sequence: TGTGCCAGCAGGACAGGGGGCACACATACGCAGTATTTT.